This T cell receptor (beta chain) originates from a study of prognosis after radiotherapy for stage I lung cancer (dated by TCRdb to the early 2020s). With regard to the full study: Between April 2018 and early 2019, around 20 patients with stage I NSCLC were enrolled in Nanjing, China. Enrolled patients comprised some 13 with newly diagnosed primary stage I lung tumors and roughly 5 with oligometastatic NSCLC after surgical resection of the primary tumor. The study sequenced about 40 blood samples from 19 patients, one before and one after SBRT per patient. SBRT was delivered in 3 to 5 fractions with a biologically effective dose of at least 100 Gy, and image-guided IMRT or VMAT was used for delivery. All patients were regarded as medically inoperable, because of comorbidities in about a dozen patients and refusal of surgery in about seven patients. Distant metastases were developed by four of the 19 patients after SBRT, at a median of about seven months, whereas no significant progression was observed in the other 15 patients. SBRT was not combined with any concurrent therapy in any patient. The study profiled peripheral blood TCR beta repertoires from stage I NSCLC patients before and after stereotactic body radiotherapy and related them to distant failure. On tumor histology, roughly 11 patients had adenocarcinoma and several had squamous cell carcinoma. The cohort comprised 10 to 15 men and about 6 women with a median age of almost 75 years, ranging from about 50 to 84 years. Overall study results and their limits: Post-SBRT Shannon entropy and its change from baseline were lower in patients who developed distant metastases; baseline Shannon entropy was not associated with metastases. No determination of tumor specificity was made for expanded TCR clones. A decrease in unique TCR clone counts was observed after SBRT (median about 9,400 before versus several thousand after; Wilcoxon paired P=0.011). TRBV and TRBJ usage frequencies reportedly differed by metastasis status, in two V genes at baseline and in ten or so V and two J genes after SBRT. Limitations of the study included a small cohort and short follow-up, and the study findings need independent validation. None of the reported P values were adjusted for multiple comparisons.

The CDR3 goes from the cysteine to the phenylalanine over 16 residues. The sequence is cut down to CDR3 DNA, 48 bases in frame from base 1. CDR1 and CDR2 are read off the germline V gene as SNHLY and FYNNEI. From V the trimming removes 8 bases and from J it removes 1 base, while the gene matches leave 12 bases of the junction unaccounted for. Two rounds of multiplex PCR on genomic DNA were used to amplify the TCR beta CDR3 region. In the first round of PCR, primers specific to each TRBV and TRBJ gene were used, and the primer sequences are filed in Chinese patent CN105087789A. Universal primers were used in the second PCR round. The Roche High Pure PCR Template Preparation Kit was used to extract genomic DNA from frozen PBMCs. The libraries underwent paired-end sequencing with 151 bp reads on an Illumina HiSeq 3000. Per the source publication's procedure: CutAdapt was used to remove raw reads lacking the multiplex PCR primer sequences. PEAR was used to merge high-quality paired reads into contigs. By aligning each contig to reference sequences, MiXCR assigned the TRB V, D and J gene segments to that contig. CDR3 sequences were clustered by base quality and sequence similarity to remove sequencing errors. Shannon entropy, normalized by the natural log of the productive TCR sequence number, served as the measure of diversity. To get clonality, Shannon entropy was divided by the natural log of the number of unique clonotypes, and that result was subtracted from one. The Youden index of ROC curves was used to select progression-free survival cut-offs for repertoire metrics, and analyses were performed in R 3.5.3. In-frame beta chains were kept once TCRdb had trimmed the public reads at Q25 with fastp and called clones with MiXCR. Rows are unified per CDR3 protein, each entry keeping the most common DNA and genes. The V and J calls shown here were made by TCRdb, not taken from the authors' results. The sample table contains around 25,000 distinct CDR3 sequences; only one count was recorded for 35% to 40% of them. 62% of the sample lies in the top ten.

All patients had node-negative disease on CT and PET/CT, and none had a history of other malignancies or had previously received chemotherapy or radiotherapy. At each of two time points, roughly 6.3 milliliters of peripheral venous blood were collected into EDTA tubes. PBMCs were isolated by Ficoll-Paque Plus density-gradient centrifugation. Immediately after collection, samples were stored at -80 degrees C until analysis. A word on this clonotype: The specificity of this receptor is unknown. This may stem from a read error, because a much larger clone lies one nucleotide away.

This TCR was recovered from a donor over 45 with non-small cell lung cancer. The chain is encoded by TRBV2 joined to TRBJ1-1; a stretch of 8 junction bases matches TRBD1. This specimen was PBMCs, taken before or after stereotactic body radiation therapy (not recorded which). The nucleotide sequence is TGTGCCAGCGCCAGGGGGCATTTGGGATGGAACACTGAAGCTTTCTTT. This gives the protein CASARGHLGWNTEAFF.